This paragraph covers one T cell receptor (beta chain) sequence. What it binds is unknown. Noted treatment: oral pan-JAK inhibitor, 5-10 mg twice daily. These data originate in a study of CD8+ T cells in alopecia areata. About the study: Those treated were given oral tofacitinib at 5 to 10 mg twice daily.

Sequencing relied on a cDNA template that was reverse transcribed from extracted RNA. Sequencing was performed with immunoSEQ multiplex PCR; in TCRdb, only in-frame clones are kept and a portion is missing. The data show around 160,000 clones, approximately 60% seen once. Study results and caveats: Lesional tissue from the scalp (especially in alopecia totalis/universalis) showed higher clonality than normal scalp.

The germline gives CDR1 SQVTM, CDR2 ANQGSEA. This CDR3 spans 13 amino acids. The V and J ends lost 4 bases and 1 base respectively, with 10 bases between them. The sequenced sample was CD4+ T cells sorted from blood, obtained at week 24, from a patient treated with tofacitinib. This receptor was taken from a human donor with alopecia areata. V gene TRBV29-1 combines with J gene TRBJ1-1; D is uncertain. In DNA, the CDR3 is TGCAGCGTTGGGAGAGCGGGGAACACTGAAGCTTTCTTT. This encodes CSVGRAGNTEAFF.